These 7 T cell receptor beta chains were sequenced from one sample in a study of cytomegalovirus exposure and HLA in healthy donors. TCRdb's copy holds only in-frame clones and misses some; the assay was immunoSEQ multiplex PCR. The sample lists some 130,000 clones, approximately 84% seen once, with 1.4% in the top ten. Sequenced: PBMCs. The receptors stem from a woman in her thirties in good health and CMV-seronegative.

J is TRBJ1-5 and V is TRBV5-1; 7 bases are shared with TRBD1. Losses at the gene ends were 0 bases for V and 2 bases for J; bases not matched to a gene: 2. CDR1 is SGHRS, CDR2 YFSETQ, per germline. CDR3 size: 15 residues. The CDR3 loop reads CASSLEGTGNQPQHF. In DNA, the CDR3 is TGCGCCAGCAGCTTGGAAGGGACAGGCAATCAGCCCCAGCATTTT.

This clone was detected only once. V usage is TRBV6-5 and J usage is TRBJ1-2; 8 bases agree with TRBD1. Unmatched junction bases numbered 6, after V lost 7 bases and J lost 8 bases. The V gene's germline CDR1 is MNHEY and CDR2 SVGAGI. This CDR3 contains 12 residues. DNA for the CDR3: TGTGCCAGCACCGACAGGGGCGGCGGCTACACCTTC. It is translated as CASTDRGGGYTF.

The genes are TRBV11-3 and TRBJ2-3; 7 bases are shared with TRBD2. The V and J ends lost 1 base and 5 bases, in that order; junction bases with no gene match: 12. The germline CDR1 and CDR2 sequences are SGHNT and YENEEA. The CDR3 extends over 17 amino acids. CDR3 residues: CASSLGIGGGGGDTQYF. The CDR3 DNA reads as TGTGCCAGCAGCTTAGGAATTGGCGGGGGAGGCGGAGATACGCAGTATTTT.

V and J are TRBV9 and TRBJ2-3, with D hard to call. The germline V gene has CDR1 SGDLS and CDR2 YYNGEE. The length of the CDR3 is 13 residues. Deletions cut 0 bases from V and 5 bases from J, with 7 bases between. CDR3: CASSVVTRDTQYF. In DNA form, the CDR3 reads TGTGCCAGCAGCGTAGTCACAAGAGATACGCAGTATTTT.

This clone has just one count. The chain joins TRBV30 to TRBJ1-5; D is ambiguous. Trimming removed 1 base from V and 1 base from J, with 8 bases in between. The CDR3 is made up of 14 amino acids. Germline V CDR1 and CDR2: GTSNPN, SVGIG (reference sequence). The CDR3, as DNA: TGTGCCTGGAGTGCCAGCGGCAGCAATCAGCCCCAGCATTTT. This codes for CAWSASGSNQPQHF. Using reference TRBV30 and TRBJ1-5 for the parts outside the CDR3, the full variable domain is SQTIHQWPATLVQPVGSPLSLECTVEGTSNPNLYWYRQAAGRGLQLLFYSVGIGQISSEVPQNLSASRPQDRQFILSSKKLLLSDSGFYLCAWSASGSNQPQHFGDGTRLSIL.

The chain is built from TRBV2 and TRBJ2-3, with 8 nucleotides matching TRBD1. There are 16 residues in the CDR3. CDR1 and CDR2 from the germline V gene are SNHLY and FYNNEI. V shed 4 bases, J shed 1 base, and the junction held 7 bases outside the gene matches. The CDR3 bases are TGTGCCAGCAGTGTAGCGTCGACAGGGGGCACAGATACGCAGTATTTT. This translates into CASSVASTGGTDTQYF.

The chain combines TRBV2 with TRBJ1-2, with D perhaps matching TRBD1 (5 bases). Germline CDR1 is SNHLY and CDR2 is FYNNEI. The CDR3 is 11 amino acids. Between the trimmed V and J ends, which lost 6 bases and 6 bases, there was a span of 8 bases. CDR3 DNA sequence: TGTGCCAGCAGCCCGGGGGATGGCTACACCTTC. This codes for CASSPGDGYTF.